This T cell receptor (beta chain) stems from a study of cytotoxic CD8 clonotypes in ibrutinib-treated CLL. As for the study in general: Of a cohort that held 11 relapsed/refractory and around 16 treatment-naive patients, around 17 were IGHV unmutated.

Assay used: immunoSEQ multiplex PCR; TCRdb lists only in-frame clones, some missing. Here the sample spans 25,000 to 30,000 clones, over 75% being singletons. Germline CDR1 is LGHNA and CDR2 is YNFKEQ. The CDR3 runs to 14 residues. V shed 3 bases and J shed 4 bases, with 12 bases lying between them. Study-level results: Public clonotypes showed up rarely, and on treatment they shrank or held steady. A rise in clonality was seen at ibrutinib response, and a fall back toward baseline was seen at progression.

Details on this clone: Its antigen is not identified.

Sample: PBMCs, taken after 24 months of ibrutinib treatment. The sequence was obtained from a human donor with chronic lymphocytic leukemia. V is TRBV4-2 and J is TRBJ2-5; a possible D gene is TRBD1 (5 bases). The CDR3 protein is CASSQSRAGETQYF. The CDR3 DNA is TGTGCCAGCAGCCAGAGCAGGGCAGGAGAGACCCAGTACTTC.